The clone carrying this T cell receptor (beta chain) was detected only a few times. The sample originates from a study of T-cell reconstitution after alpha-beta-depleted transplantation in children. Trimming cost V 1 base and J 8 bases, with 14 bases left between them. The germline gives CDR1 LGHNA, CDR2 YNFKEQ. The CDR3 has 15 residues. Researchers prepared the TCRbeta library using unique molecular identifiers, the study reports. TCRdb redid the calling of the PCR reads with MiXCR, one entry per CDR3 protein. The table includes over 550,000 distinct CDR3 sequences, roughly a tenth detected once. This TCR was recovered from a human donor who donated a stem cell graft to a child with acute myeloid leukemia. The source was PBMCs from the stem cell graft donor, collected from the stem cell graft. V and J are TRBV4-2 and TRBJ1-4; D uncertain. CDR3 sequence reads: CASSQADSLGEKLFF. The CDR3 coding sequence is TGTGCCAGCAGCCAAGCCGACTCCCTCGGGGAAAAACTGTTTTTT.